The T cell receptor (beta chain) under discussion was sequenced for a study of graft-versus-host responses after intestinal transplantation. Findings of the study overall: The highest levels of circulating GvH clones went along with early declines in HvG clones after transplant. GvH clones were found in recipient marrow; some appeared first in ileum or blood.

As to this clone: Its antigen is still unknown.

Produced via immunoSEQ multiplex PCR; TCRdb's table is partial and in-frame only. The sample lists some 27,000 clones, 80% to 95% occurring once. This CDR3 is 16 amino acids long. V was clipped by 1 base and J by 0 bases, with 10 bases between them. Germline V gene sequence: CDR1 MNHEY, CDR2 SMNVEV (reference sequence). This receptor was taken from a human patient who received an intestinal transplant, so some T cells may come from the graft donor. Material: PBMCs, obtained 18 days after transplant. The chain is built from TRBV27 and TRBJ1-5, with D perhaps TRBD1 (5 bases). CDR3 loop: CASSLWNRYSNQPQHF. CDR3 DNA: TGTGCCAGCAGTTTATGGAACAGGTATAGCAATCAGCCCCAGCATTTT.